What follows are 15 T cell receptor delta chains derived from one specimen sequenced in a study of γδ T cells in repeated Plasmodium falciparum infection. Gammadelta T cells were flow-sorted from PBMC into Vgamma9/Vdelta2+ and Vdelta2-negative populations for bulk analysis. TCRdb re-called clones from the multiplex PCR reads via CATT. The sample lists around 50,000 delta-chain clones; over 1.5% were seen once. The sequenced material came from gamma-delta T cells from blood. The receptor source for this set is a pool of human donors (malaria-infected and uninfected, not separated).

A remark on this clone: The mismatch at residue 13 between this DNA's translation and the TCRdb protein of a much larger clone likely reflects a read error; the protein shown is translated from the DNA. The chain combines TRDV1 with TRDJ1; maybe TRDD3 (6 bases). The germline gives CDR1 TSWWSYY, CDR2 QGS. V dropped 0 bases and J dropped 5 bases, with 37 bases sitting between them. CDR3 length: 23 amino acids. CDR3 coding DNA: TGTGCTCTTGGGGAACTAGGCTCTATGGTTGGACACCGCTCTCCCTGGGGATGGGATAAACTCATCTTT. Its translation is CALGELGSMVGHRSPWGWDKLIF.

This clone was observed at least ten times. Just one base apart from a much larger clone, this may be a read error. The CDR3 region is CAIGELDRTVIGGYGTDKLIF. In DNA, the CDR3 is TGTGCTATTGGGGAACTAGATCGTACTGTTATCGGGGGATACGGCACCGATAAACTCATCTTT. V and J are TRDV1 and TRDJ1; 10 bases align to TRDD3. The CDR3 totals 21 residues. Germline V gene lookup returns CDR1 TSWWSYY and CDR2 QGS.

This clone has more than one count but fewer than ten. The translation of this DNA and the TCRdb protein of a much larger clone differ at residue 10, probably owing to a read error; the protein shown here is translated from the DNA. This rearrangement joins TRDV1 to TRDJ1; D not certain. The V and J ends lost 5 bases and 1 base respectively, with 17 bases between them. The CDR3 totals 16 residues. In germline, CDR1 is TSWWSYY, CDR2 QGS. The CDR3 loop is CALGTPGLRSTDKLIF. In DNA, the CDR3 is TGTGCTCTTGGGACCCCGGGACTCCGAAGCACCGATAAACTCATCTTT.

This clone was picked up a small number of times. This DNA translates differently at residue 11 from the TCRdb protein, which is that of a much larger clone; a read error is likely, and the protein shown is the DNA's own translation. This chain links TRDV1 with TRDJ1; 9 positions agree with TRDD2. No J gene is reported in TCRdb; it was inferred here by comparing the DNA with germline. Germline V gene sequence: CDR1 TSWWSYY, CDR2 QGS. V was clipped by 4 bases and J by 4 bases; unmatched bases: 25. This CDR3 region has 21 residues. CDR3 residues: CALGGTHLPTTNPWSHDKLIF. The CDR3, as DNA: TGTGCTCTTGGGGGGACACACCTTCCTACGACAAACCCCTGGTCCCACGATAAACTCATCTTT.

A remark on this clone: TCRdb's protein, taken from a much larger clone, differs from this DNA's translation at residue 7, likely owing to a read error; the protein displayed comes from the DNA. The gene calls are TRDV1 and TRDJ1; 8 bases are a match to TRDD3. In the absence of a J gene in TCRdb, the DNA was matched to germline to assign it here. The CDR3 spans 22 residues. CDR1 is TSWWSYY, CDR2 QGS, per germline. V shed 1 base, J shed 0 bases, and the junction held 22 bases outside the gene matches. CDR3 coding DNA: TGTGCTCTTGGGGAACCGAGTCCTACCCAGGGGATACCGCTCAAGTACACCGATAAACTCATCTTT. It translates to CALGEPSPTQGIPLKYTDKLIF.

Turning to this clone: A read error likely explains this, since a far larger clone differs by one base. This specimen includes other DNA sequences encoding the same CDR3. The rearrangement uses TRDV1 and TRDJ1; possibly TRDD3 for D (5 bases). The J gene, not given by TCRdb, was assigned here from a germline match of the nucleotide sequence. V shed 1 base and J shed 2 bases, with 29 bases lying between them. The CDR3 runs to 21 residues. Germline CDR1 is TSWWSYY and CDR2 is QGS. The CDR3 bases are TGTGCTCTTGGGGAACGCCCCCAGAAGCGGGATTATGCCCTTTCTACCGATAAACTCATCTTT. It encodes CALGERPQKRDYALSTDKLIF.

Concerning this clone itself: TCRdb's entry gives the protein of a much larger clone, which mismatches this DNA's translation at residue 10, likely from a read error; the protein reported here is translated from the DNA. The V call is TRDV1, the J call TRDJ1, with D maybe TRDD3 (5 bases). TCRdb supplies no J gene; here it was assigned by aligning the nucleotide sequence to germline. CDR1 and CDR2 from the germline V gene are TSWWSYY and QGS. The CDR3 covers 14 residues. The CDR3 region has the DNA TGTGCTCTGGTCCCTGTGGGGAGGACCGTTAAACTCATCTTT. Translation gives CALVPVGRTVKLIF.

For this clone: This likely came from a read error, as a far larger clone is one base away. The sample holds other DNA sequences that translate to the same CDR3. The chain uses TRDV1 and TRDJ1; TRDD3 matches 8 bases. TCRdb is silent on the J gene; assignment here came from matching the DNA to germline. Losses at the gene ends were 6 bases for V and 5 bases for J; bases not matched to a gene: 14. Germline assignment: CDR1 TSWWSYY and CDR2 QGS. The CDR3 contains 16 residues. The CDR3 is CALGRATLGDNDKLIF. The CDR3 DNA reads TGTGCTCTTGGTAGGGCTACTCTGGGGGACAATGATAAACTCATCTTT.

In its sample, this clone was seen many times. One base separates it from a far larger clone, so it is likely a read error. Other DNA sequences in the same sample also yield this CDR3. The CDR3 protein is CALGELVPPRGWGIHTDKLIF. The CDR3 nucleotides are TGTGCTCTTGGGGAACTTGTACCCCCCCGGGGATGGGGGATACACACCGACAAACTCATCTTT. The chain couples TRDV1 to TRDJ1; TRDD3 matches 10 bases. CDR3 length: 21 amino acids. Germline CDR1 TSWWSYY, CDR2 QGS.

This clone was counted between two and nine times. TCRdb records a much larger clone's protein for this DNA, with a difference at residue 4 that likely arises from a read error; the protein given is the translation of the DNA. The chain links TRDV1 to TRDJ1, with 10 nucleotides matching TRDD3. The CDR3 runs 25 residues. The germline CDR1 and CDR2 sequences are TSWWSYY and QGS. The CDR3 sequence: CALRDSPTTEPQPRTGGLPTDKLIF. CDR3 bases: TGTGCTCTTAGGGACTCTCCTACAACGGAACCCCAACCCCGTACTGGGGGATTACCAACCGATAAACTCATCTTT.

This clone was recorded a few times. Translating this DNA gives a protein that differs at residue 18 from the TCRdb one, which belongs to a much larger clone; a read error is likely, and the protein shown is this translation. V usage is TRDV1 and J usage is TRDJ1; 7 positions match TRDD3. The J gene, left out of TCRdb, was set here by checking the DNA against germline. The CDR3 loop spans 21 amino acids. Germline loops: CDR1 TSWWSYY, CDR2 QGS. CDR3 nucleotide sequence: TGTGCTCTTGGGGAACTAGGCCTTCACCTACTGGGGATCCTGTACACCGATAGACTCATCTTT. Its translation is CALGELGLHLLGILYTDRLIF.

This clone has only a few counts. A far more abundant clone sits one base away, making this likely a read error. The same CDR3 can be traced to other DNA sequences in this sample. CDR3 sequence: CALGELATSLGGISRGYTDKLIF. CDR3 nucleotide sequence: TGTGCTCTTGGGGAACTCGCCACGTCACTCGGAGGGATCTCTAGGGGGTACACCGATAAACTCATCTTT. The V and J genes are TRDV1 and TRDJ1; D possibly corresponds to TRDD3 (5 bases). The J gene is absent in TCRdb and was assigned here via DNA matching to germline. Germline-derived CDR1 and CDR2 are TSWWSYY and QGS. Trimming shortened V by 0 bases and J by 0 bases, and 32 bases separated the two germline ends. The CDR3 has 23 residues.

This clone was seen more than once but under ten times. This likely traces to a read error, being one base from a far larger clone. The sample carries other DNA sequences with the same CDR3. The V gene is given as TRDV1, and no J gene call is available; the D call TRDD2 from the table was never checked on the DNA. In germline, CDR1 is TSWWSYY, CDR2 QGS. This CDR3 spans 16 amino acids. This chain's CDR3 is CALGLAFPTYTDKLIF. The CDR3 region has the DNA TGTGCTCTTGGGTTGGCCTTCCCCACGTACACCGATAAGCTCATCTTT.

In regard to this clone: This DNA translates differently at residue 7 from the TCRdb protein, which is that of a much larger clone; a read error is likely, and the protein shown is the DNA's own translation. This sequence joins TRDV2 and TRDJ1, with a possible D match to TRDD3 (5 bases). There are 18 residues in the CDR3. Germline V lookup: CDR1 GEAIGNYY, CDR2 EKD. V shed 0 bases and J shed 0 bases, with 19 bases lying between them. The CDR3 bases are TGTGCCTGTGACACCCGAGGAGGGGAGCTGAACTACACCGATAAACTCATCTTT. Protein sequence: CACDTRGGELNYTDKLIF.

This clone was detected a few times. A read error likely explains this, since a far larger clone differs by one base. In the same sample, other DNA sequences code for this CDR3. The V gene is TRDV1, the J gene TRDJ1, with TRDD3 identical over 10 bases. Germline CDR1 and CDR2: TSWWSYY and QGS. CDR3 length equals 21 residues. CDR3 in amino acids: CALGDSYWYWGIHSYTDKLIF. CDR3 nucleotide sequence: TGCGCTCTTGGCGATTCCTACTGGTACTGGGGGATCCATTCGTACACCGATAAACTCATCTTT.